This is a list of T cell receptor beta chains from one sample in a study of cytomegalovirus exposure and HLA in healthy donors. The method was immunoSEQ multiplex PCR; TCRdb's version includes in-frame clones alone and lacks a portion of them. Here the sample spans roughly 130,000 clones, about two thirds being singletons. The sequencing sample was made of PBMCs. Receptors were obtained from a woman in her sixties in good health and CMV-seropositive. CDR3s include the opening cysteine and the closing phenylalanine or tryptophan. Fields, in order: V gene, J gene, D gene, clone size, CDR3 protein, CDR3 DNA. A D gene is named only where the DNA matches it firmly. Clone size is given for some rows only: seen once, a few or many times, or a class if the clone is expanded.

V: TRBV7-9; J: TRBJ2-1; D: TRBD1; size: .; CDR3: CASSYLTGGGGEQFF; DNA: TGTGCCAGCAGCTACCTGACAGGGGGCGGCGGTGAGCAGTTCTTC
V: TRBV4-2; J: TRBJ1-4; D: TRBD1; size: .; CDR3: CATTGQGEEKLFF; DNA: TGTGCCACGACGGGACAGGGGGAAGAAAAACTGTTTTTT
V: TRBV6-5; J: TRBJ1-5; D: .; size: .; CDR3: CASSYSSYQPQHF; DNA: TGTGCCAGCAGTTACTCGAGTTATCAGCCCCAGCATTTT
V: TRBV6-5; J: TRBJ2-3; D: .; size: .; CDR3: CASRQPTGSTDTQYF; DNA: TGTGCCAGCAGGCAGCCGACGGGGAGCACAGATACGCAGTATTTT
V: TRBV7-9; J: TRBJ2-7; D: .; size: .; CDR3: CSSSFTVYEQYF; DNA: TGTTCCAGCAGCTTCACAGTATACGAGCAGTACTTC
V: TRBV6-5; J: TRBJ1-2; D: TRBD1; size: .; CDR3: CASRINRGRNDGYTF; DNA: TGTGCCAGCAGGATTAACAGGGGGCGAAACGATGGCTACACCTTC
V: TRBV4-1; J: TRBJ2-1; D: TRBD2; size: .; CDR3: CASSQEGTSGGMNEQFF; DNA: TGCGCCAGCAGCCAAGAGGGGACTAGCGGGGGGATGAATGAGCAGTTCTTC
V: TRBV19; J: TRBJ1-6; D: .; size: .; CDR3: CATVEDISYNSPLHF; DNA: TGTGCCACCGTGGAGGATATCTCCTATAATTCACCCCTCCACTTT
V: TRBV7-3; J: TRBJ2-5; D: .; size: .; CDR3: CASSLRPVQETQYF; DNA: TGTGCCAGCAGCTTAAGGCCAGTCCAAGAGACCCAGTACTTC
V: TRBV6-5; J: TRBJ2-5; D: .; size: .; CDR3: CASSQGQQYEKTQYF; DNA: TGTGCCAGCAGCCAAGGACAGCAGTATGAGAAGACCCAGTACTTC
V: TRBV7-3; J: TRBJ1-6; D: .; size: .; CDR3: CASSVGGRTQNSPLHF; DNA: TGTGCCAGCAGCGTTGGTGGCCGCACACAAAATTCACCCCTCCACTTT
V: TRBV5-1; J: TRBJ2-7; D: TRBD2; size: .; CDR3: CASSLLAGAGSYEQYF; DNA: TGCGCCAGCAGCTTGCTAGCGGGCGCGGGGTCCTACGAGCAGTACTTC
V: TRBV9; J: TRBJ2-7; D: TRBD1; size: .; CDR3: CASSQGQGSYEQYF; DNA: TGTGCCAGCAGTCAGGGACAGGGAAGCTACGAGCAGTACTTC
V: TRBV4-2; J: TRBJ2-3; D: .; size: once; CDR3: CASSQEAAGARADTQYF; DNA: TGTGCCAGCAGCCAAGAGGCCGCGGGGGCCCGGGCAGATACGCAGTATTTT
V: TRBV14; J: TRBJ2-5; D: .; size: few; CDR3: CASSELRSQETQYF; DNA: TGTGCCAGCAGCGAGCTGCGGAGCCAAGAGACCCAGTACTTC
V: TRBV18; J: TRBJ2-7; D: TRBD1; size: .; CDR3: CASSRGTGVSYEQYF; DNA: TGTGCCAGCTCACGCGGGACAGGGGTATCCTACGAGCAGTACTTC
V: TRBV7-6; J: TRBJ1-5; D: .; size: .; CDR3: CASSSGVQGAQPQHF; DNA: TGTGCCAGCAGCTCCGGAGTACAGGGAGCTCAGCCCCAGCATTTT
V: TRBV13; J: TRBJ2-7; D: .; size: .; CDR3: CASSRGRLAIEQYF; DNA: TGTGCCAGCAGCCGCGGTCGGCTAGCGATCGAGCAGTACTTC
V: TRBV19; J: TRBJ2-2; D: TRBD1; size: .; CDR3: CASSPQFGTGGTGELFF; DNA: TGTGCCAGTAGTCCCCAGTTCGGGACAGGGGGTACCGGGGAGCTGTTTTTT
V: TRBV5-1; J: TRBJ1-4; D: .; size: few; CDR3: CASSANSLANEKLFF; DNA: TGCGCCAGCAGCGCTAATTCACTTGCTAATGAAAAACTGTTTTTT
V: TRBV7-2; J: TRBJ1-1; D: TRBD1; size: .; CDR3: CASSLVTGSNTEAFF; DNA: TGTGCCAGCAGCTTAGTGACAGGGTCCAACACTGAAGCTTTCTTT
V: TRBV7-8; J: TRBJ2-2; D: TRBD2; size: once; CDR3: CASSLDPGGNTGELFF; DNA: TGTGCCAGCAGCTTAGATCCGGGAGGAAACACCGGGGAGCTGTTTTTT
V: TRBV5-1; J: TRBJ1-6; D: TRBD1; size: few; CDR3: CACHRGSNSPLHF; DNA: TGCGCCTGTCACAGGGGTTCCAATTCACCCCTCCACTTT
V: TRBV5-4; J: TRBJ1-6; D: .; size: .; CDR3: CASTTGGLNNSPLHF; DNA: TGTGCCAGCACCACGGGGGGACTCAATAATTCACCCCTCCACTTT
V: TRBV2; J: TRBJ1-5; D: TRBD1; size: .; CDR3: CASSNDYRGPQPQHF; DNA: TGTGCCAGCAGTAACGATTACAGGGGGCCTCAGCCCCAGCATTTT
V: TRBV11-2; J: TRBJ2-7; D: .; size: .; CDR3: CASSFGTDRGEQYF; DNA: TGTGCCAGCAGCTTCGGGACGGACCGGGGGGAGCAGTACTTC
V: TRBV5-1; J: TRBJ1-5; D: TRBD1; size: .; CDR3: CASSAGQGNQPQHF; DNA: TGCGCCAGCAGCGCGGGACAGGGCAATCAGCCCCAGCATTTT
V: TRBV5-6; J: TRBJ1-6; D: .; size: .; CDR3: CASSFPTGEGSPLHF; DNA: TGTGCCAGCAGCTTCCCGACCGGGGAGGGTTCACCCCTCCACTTT
V: TRBV7-9; J: TRBJ2-7; D: TRBD1; size: .; CDR3: CASSLGQGMRPEQYF; DNA: TGTGCCAGCAGCTTGGGACAGGGGATGCGTCCCGAGCAGTACTTC
V: TRBV5-1; J: TRBJ2-3; D: TRBD2; size: .; CDR3: CASSTGSSGGGDTQYF; DNA: TGCGCCAGCAGCACGGGATCTAGCGGGGGTGGGGATACGCAGTATTTT
V: TRBV29-1; J: TRBJ1-2; D: .; size: .; CDR3: CSVTPDSLGYTF; DNA: TGCAGCGTGACGCCTGACAGTTTAGGCTACACCTTC
V: TRBV5-4; J: TRBJ2-2; D: .; size: .; CDR3: CASSKRETGELFF; DNA: TGTGCCAGCAGTAAGAGGGAGACCGGGGAGCTGTTTTTT
V: TRBV20-1; J: TRBJ1-2; D: .; size: .; CDR3: CSARGPAGYTF; DNA: TGCAGTGCTAGGGGGCCGGCTGGCTACACCTTC
V: TRBV6-1; J: TRBJ2-6; D: .; size: .; CDR3: CASSDPDFGSGANVLTF; DNA: TGTGCCAGCAGTGACCCTGATTTCGGCTCTGGGGCCAACGTCCTGACTTTC
V: TRBV5-1; J: TRBJ2-2; D: .; size: few; CDR3: CASSSSGFGTGELFF; DNA: TGCGCCAGCAGCTCCTCAGGGTTTGGGACCGGGGAGCTGTTTTTT
V: TRBV15; J: TRBJ2-5; D: TRBD1; size: .; CDR3: CATSRGSGTGGTKTQYF; DNA: TGTGCCACCAGCAGGGGATCAGGGACAGGGGGCACGAAGACCCAGTACTTC
V: TRBV11-2; J: TRBJ1-5; D: TRBD1; size: .; CDR3: CASSPDRRQPQHF; DNA: TGTGCCAGCAGTCCGGACAGGCGCCAGCCCCAGCATTTT
V: TRBV4-1; J: TRBJ2-1; D: .; size: .; CDR3: CASSQGGFDEQFF; DNA: TGCGCCAGCAGCCAAGGGGGCTTCGATGAGCAGTTCTTC
V: TRBV5-6; J: TRBJ2-3; D: .; size: .; CDR3: CASSSPGGRSTDTQYF; DNA: TGTGCCAGCAGCTCTCCCGGGGGGCGGAGCACAGATACGCAGTATTTT
V: TRBV5-4; J: TRBJ2-7; D: TRBD1; size: .; CDR3: CASSLGGTGTYEQYF; DNA: TGTGCCAGCAGCTTGGGTGGGACAGGGACCTACGAGCAGTACTTC
V: TRBV7-9; J: TRBJ1-1; D: TRBD1; size: .; CDR3: CASSPGSRTGVGAFF; DNA: TGTGCCAGCAGCCCCGGGAGTAGGACAGGGGTTGGGGCTTTCTTT
V: TRBV19; J: TRBJ2-3; D: .; size: .; CDR3: CASSINSGEVTDTQYF; DNA: TGTGCCAGTAGTATTAACTCCGGGGAGGTCACAGATACGCAGTATTTT
V: TRBV7-9; J: TRBJ2-2; D: TRBD1; size: .; CDR3: CASSRQGTGELFF; DNA: TGTGCCAGCAGCCGACAGGGAACCGGGGAGCTGTTTTTT
V: TRBV6-1; J: TRBJ1-5; D: .; size: few; CDR3: CASSETRAQPQHF; DNA: TGTGCCAGCAGTGAGACCAGGGCTCAGCCCCAGCATTTT
V: TRBV5-1; J: TRBJ1-4; D: TRBD1; size: few; CDR3: CASSLTGATNEKLFF; DNA: TGCGCCAGCAGCTTAACAGGGGCAACTAATGAAAAACTGTTTTTT
V: TRBV2; J: TRBJ2-4; D: TRBD1; size: .; CDR3: CASRSPQGALAKNIQYF; DNA: TGTGCCAGCAGGTCACCACAGGGGGCCCTAGCCAAAAACATTCAGTACTTC
V: TRBV10-2; J: TRBJ2-7; D: TRBD1; size: once; CDR3: CASSGQGPTYEQYF; DNA: TGCGCCAGCAGTGGACAGGGGCCTACCTACGAGCAGTACTTC
V: TRBV7-9; J: TRBJ2-7; D: .; size: .; CDR3: CASSLVSGVDYEQYF; DNA: TGTGCCAGCAGCTTAGTATCGGGGGTCGACTACGAGCAGTACTTC
V: TRBV10-3; J: TRBJ1-3; D: .; size: medium-sized; CDR3: CAISEGRGNTIYF; DNA: TGTGCCATCAGTGAGGGCCGCGGAAACACCATATATTTT
V: TRBV4-2; J: TRBJ1-2; D: .; size: .; CDR3: CASSQDRRQGMGYTF; DNA: TGTGCCAGCAGCCAAGATCGCAGGCAGGGAATGGGCTACACCTTC